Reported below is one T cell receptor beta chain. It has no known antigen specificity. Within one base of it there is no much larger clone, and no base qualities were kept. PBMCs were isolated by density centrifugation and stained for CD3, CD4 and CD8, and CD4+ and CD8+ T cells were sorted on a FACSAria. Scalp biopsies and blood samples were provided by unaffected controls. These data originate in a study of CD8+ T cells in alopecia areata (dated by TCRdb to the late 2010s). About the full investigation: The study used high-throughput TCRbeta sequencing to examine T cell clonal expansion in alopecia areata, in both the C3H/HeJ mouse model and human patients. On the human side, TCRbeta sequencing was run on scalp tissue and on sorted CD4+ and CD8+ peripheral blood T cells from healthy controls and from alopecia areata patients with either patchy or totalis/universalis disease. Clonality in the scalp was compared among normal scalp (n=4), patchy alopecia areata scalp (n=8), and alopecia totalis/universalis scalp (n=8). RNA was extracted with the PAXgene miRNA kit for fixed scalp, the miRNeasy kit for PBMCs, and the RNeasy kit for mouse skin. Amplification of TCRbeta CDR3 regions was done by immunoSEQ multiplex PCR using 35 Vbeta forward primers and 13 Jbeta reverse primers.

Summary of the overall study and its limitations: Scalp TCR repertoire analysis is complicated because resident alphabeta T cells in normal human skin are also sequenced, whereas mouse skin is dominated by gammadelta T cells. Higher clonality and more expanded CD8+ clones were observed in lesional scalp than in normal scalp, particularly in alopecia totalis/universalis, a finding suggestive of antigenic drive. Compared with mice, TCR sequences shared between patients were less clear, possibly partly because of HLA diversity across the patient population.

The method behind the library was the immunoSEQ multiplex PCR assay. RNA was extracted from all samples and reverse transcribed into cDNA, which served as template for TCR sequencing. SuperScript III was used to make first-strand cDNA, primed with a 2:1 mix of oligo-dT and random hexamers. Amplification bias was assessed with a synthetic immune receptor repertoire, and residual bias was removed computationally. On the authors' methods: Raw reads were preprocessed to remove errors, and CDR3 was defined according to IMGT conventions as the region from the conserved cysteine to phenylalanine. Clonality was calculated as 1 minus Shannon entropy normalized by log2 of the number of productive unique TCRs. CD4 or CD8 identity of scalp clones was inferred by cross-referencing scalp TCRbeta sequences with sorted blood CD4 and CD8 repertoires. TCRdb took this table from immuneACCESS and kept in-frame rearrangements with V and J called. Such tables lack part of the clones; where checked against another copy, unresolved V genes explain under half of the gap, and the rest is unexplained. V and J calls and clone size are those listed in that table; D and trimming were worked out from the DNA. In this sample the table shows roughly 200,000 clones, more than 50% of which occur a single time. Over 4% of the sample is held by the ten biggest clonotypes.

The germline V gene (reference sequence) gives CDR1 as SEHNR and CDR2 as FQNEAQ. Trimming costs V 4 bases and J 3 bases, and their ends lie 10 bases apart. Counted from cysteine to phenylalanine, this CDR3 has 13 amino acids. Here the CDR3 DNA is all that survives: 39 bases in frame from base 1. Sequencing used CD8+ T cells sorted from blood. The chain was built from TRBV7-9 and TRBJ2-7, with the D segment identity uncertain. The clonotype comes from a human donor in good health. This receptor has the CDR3 CASSSTQFYEQYF. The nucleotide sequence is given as TGTGCCAGCAGCTCTACACAGTTCTACGAGCAGTACTTC. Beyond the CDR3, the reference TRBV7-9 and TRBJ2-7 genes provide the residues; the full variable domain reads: DTGVSQNPRHKITKRGQNVTFRCDPISEHNRLYWYRQTLGQGPEFLTYFQNEAQLEKSRLLSDRFSAERPKGSFSTLEIQRTEQGDSAMYLCASSSTQFYEQYFGPGTRLTVT.